These 30 T cell receptor beta chains were all obtained from the same sample, sequenced in a study of cytomegalovirus exposure and HLA in healthy donors. The PCR had 60 Vbeta and 13 Jbeta primers. Generated by immunoSEQ multiplex PCR, the TCRdb table keeps only in-frame clones and is missing some. The data contain some 140,000 clones, roughly four fifths of them singletons. The source material was PBMCs. These receptors originate from a woman in her fifties or sixties in good health and CMV-seropositive.

The chain joins TRBV2 to TRBJ2-1; TRBD2 matches 13 bases. Germline-derived CDR1 and CDR2 are SNHLY and FYNNEI. V was pared by 8 bases and J by 5 bases, with 3 bases of the junction left unmatched. The CDR3 extends over 14 amino acids. The CDR3 protein is CASSTSGGDNEQFF. The CDR3 DNA reads TGTGCCAGCTCCACTAGCGGGGGGGACAATGAGCAGTTCTTC.

This chain connects TRBV27 to TRBJ1-6; 11 positions match TRBD1. With 6 bases clipped from V and 7 bases from J, the junction kept 5 bases outside the gene matches. Germline CDR1 MNHEY, CDR2 SMNVEV (reference sequence). This CDR3 is built from 15 residues. This CDR3 reads CASRSDRGPNSPLHF. The CDR3 bases are TGTGCCAGCAGATCGGACAGGGGGCCCAATTCACCCCTCCACTTT.

The chain has TRBV6-6 and TRBJ2-3, with a possible D match to TRBD1 (6 bases). The CDR3 length is 12 residues. Germline loops: CDR1 MNHNY, CDR2 SVGAGI (reference sequence). V lost 6 bases and J lost 8, with 12 bases in between. The CDR3 loop reads CASSPEGGTQYF. In DNA form, the CDR3 reads TGTGCCAGCAGCCCAGAAGGGGGTACGCAGTATTTT.

The CDR3 loop reads CASSPRDRGVSPLHF. The CDR3 region has the DNA TGTGCCAGCAGCCCCCGGGACAGGGGAGTATCACCCCTCCACTTT. The chain links TRBV6-5 to TRBJ1-6; TRBD1 agrees at 10 bases. The trim removed 6 bases at V and 10 bases at J, leaving 9 bases unmatched. The CDR3 is made up of 15 amino acids. CDR1 MNHEY and CDR2 SVGAGI come from the germline V gene.

The V gene is TRBV6-6, the J gene TRBJ1-2, with a possible D match to TRBD1 (5 bases). The germline gives CDR1 MNHNY, CDR2 SVGAGI (reference sequence). The CDR3 is 16 residues long. Deletions cut 6 bases from V and 0 bases from J, with 17 bases between. The CDR3 region is CASSHGQGATNYGYTF. The CDR3 coding sequence is TGTGCCAGCAGCCATGGACAAGGAGCTACTAACTATGGCTACACCTTC.

J is TRBJ1-2 and V is TRBV5-6, with a possible D match to TRBD1 (6 bases). V lost 2 bases and J 10 bases, leaving 15 bases between the germline ends. This CDR3 spans 13 amino acids. CDR1 and CDR2 from the germline V gene are SGHDT and YYEEEE. CDR3 loop: CASSFGQNGIYTF. CDR3 DNA: TGTGCCAGCAGCTTTGGACAGAATGGAATCTACACCTTC.

The chain uses TRBV5-5 and TRBJ1-5; D unresolved. The CDR3 spans 13 residues. Per germline, CDR1 SGHKS and CDR2 YYEKEE (reference sequence). V lost 4 bases, J lost 0 bases, and 5 bases lay in between. In DNA, the CDR3 is TGTGCCAGCAGCCAGAATAGCAATCAGCCCCAGCATTTT. Translating it yields CASSQNSNQPQHF.

The gene calls are TRBV11-1 and TRBJ2-5; possible D gene TRBD1, 5 bases. The length of the CDR3 is 13 residues. Between the trimmed V and J ends, which lost 0 bases and 3 bases, there was a span of 5 bases. CDR1 is SGHAT and CDR2 is FQDESV in the germline V gene (reference sequence). The CDR3 reads CASSLAREETQYF. CDR3 DNA sequence: TGTGCCAGCAGCTTAGCCAGGGAAGAGACCCAGTACTTC.

As regards this clone: At one end the junction does not follow the germline gene, possibly because of a read error. The rearrangement uses TRBV7-7 and TRBJ2-1; 8 nucleotides line up with TRBD1. CDR1 SSHAT and CDR2 FNYEAQ come from the germline V gene (reference sequence). The CDR3 spans 14 residues. This CDR3 reads CASSLGTGYNEQFF. In nucleotides, the CDR3 is TGTGCTAGCAGCTTAGGGACAGGTTACAATGAGCAGTTCTTC.

CDR3 protein: CASSQAGVNTEAFF. The CDR3 nucleotides read TGCGCCAGCAGCCAAGCGGGGGTGAACACTGAAGCTTTCTTT. The rearrangement joins TRBV4-3 to TRBJ1-1; maybe TRBD1 (5 bases). The CDR3 sequence is 14 residues long. Germline values: CDR1 LGHNA, CDR2 YSLEER. Trimming shortened V by 1 base and J by 0 bases, and 6 bases separated the two germline ends.

Comment on this clone: At one end, the junction sequence differs from germline, possibly due to a read error. J is TRBJ2-6 and V is TRBV2; possible D gene TRBD1, 5 bases. The CDR3 length is 17 residues. The V gene's germline CDR1 is SNHLY and CDR2 FYNNEI. Written as DNA, the CDR3 is TGTGCCAGCAGTGCAGGGCAGGGCCGCTCTGGGGCCAACGGCCTGACTTTC. Its protein product is CASSAGQGRSGANGLTF.

V gene TRBV7-2 combines with J gene TRBJ2-2; possibly TRBD2 for D (6 bases). Germline V gene lookup returns CDR1 SGHTA and CDR2 FQGNSA. Deletions cut 5 bases from V and 7 bases from J, with 8 bases between. The CDR3 sequence is 12 residues long. The CDR3 is CASSRTNGELFF. Here the CDR3 DNA reads TGTGCCAGCAGCCGGACTAACGGGGAGCTGTTTTTT. Full variable domain (outside the CDR3, taken from reference TRBV7-2 and TRBJ2-2): GAGVSQSPSNKVTEKGKDVELRCDPISGHTALYWYRQSLGQGLEFLIYFQGNSAPDKSGLPSDRFSAERTGGSVSTLTIQRTQQEDSAVYLCASSRTNGELFFGEGSRLTVL.

This sequence joins TRBV2 and TRBJ2-2; no definite D call. Between the trimmed V and J ends, which lost 10 bases and 6 bases, there was a span of 12 bases. The V gene's germline CDR1 is SNHLY and CDR2 FYNNEI. The CDR3 is made up of 12 amino acids. Written as DNA, the CDR3 is TGTGCCATCACATATATGGCCGGGGAGCTGTTTTTT. This codes for CAITYMAGELFF.

The chain couples TRBV5-4 to TRBJ2-5; TRBD1 aligns across 7 bases. The CDR3 is made up of 14 amino acids. Germline V gene lookup returns CDR1 SGHNT and CDR2 YYREEE (reference sequence). J was trimmed by 5 bases and V by 2 bases; bases with no gene match: 6. In DNA, the CDR3 is TGTGCCAGCAGCTTAAGGGACAGTACGGAGACCCAGTACTTC. Its translation is CASSLRDSTETQYF. The full variable domain, its missing parts supplied by reference TRBV5-4 and TRBJ2-5, is ETGVTQSPTHLIKTRGQQVTLRCSSQSGHNTVSWYQQALGQGPQFIFQYYREEENGRGNFPPRFSGLQFPNYSSELNVNALELDDSALYLCASSLRDSTETQYFGPGTRLLVL.

The chain links TRBV2 to TRBJ1-6; D possibly corresponds to TRBD1 (5 bases). This CDR3 is 15 amino acids long. V lost 4 bases, J lost 5 bases, and 12 bases lay in between. Germline CDR1 and CDR2: SNHLY and FYNNEI. The CDR3 protein is CASSGEQADNSPLHF. DNA for the CDR3: TGTGCCAGCAGTGGCGAACAGGCTGATAATTCACCCCTCCACTTT.

CDR3 in amino acids: CSVRWQETQYF. The CDR3 coding sequence is TGCAGCGTTCGGTGGCAAGAGACCCAGTACTTC. This sequence joins TRBV29-1 and TRBJ2-5; D unresolved. Germline-derived CDR1 and CDR2 are SQVTM and ANQGSEA. The germline V and J ends were trimmed by 5 bases and 2 bases, with 6 bases remaining between them. This CDR3 has 11 residues.

The chain uses TRBV9 and TRBJ2-2; tentatively, D is TRBD1 (6 bases). Germline CDR1 and CDR2: SGDLS and YYNGEE. V lost 0 bases to trimming and J lost 0 bases, with 9 bases between them. This CDR3 spans 16 amino acids. CDR3 DNA sequence: TGTGCCAGCAGCGTAGCAGGGACACCGAACACCGGGGAGCTGTTTTTT. Protein product: CASSVAGTPNTGELFF.

This clone was found a few times. The V and J genes are TRBV7-2 and TRBJ2-5, with D tentatively TRBD2 (5 bases). With 7 bases removed from V and 3 bases from J, the gap between germline ends came to 18 bases. CDR1 and CDR2 from the germline V gene are SGHTA and FQGNSA. The CDR3 is 15 residues long. The CDR3 sequence: CASTPRTGKKETQYF. The DNA of the CDR3 is TGTGCCAGCACCCCCAGAACGGGGAAAAAAGAGACCCAGTACTTC.

The rearrangement uses TRBV11-2 and TRBJ2-2; 11 bases fit TRBD1. The V segment lost 5 bases and the J segment 6 bases; nucleotides outside the gene matches: 5. The CDR3 is 15 residues long. CDR1 SGHAT and CDR2 FQNNGV come from the germline V gene. The CDR3 DNA sequence: TGTGCCAGCAGCCCCGGGACAGGGGGATCCGGGGAGCTGTTTTTT. Encoded protein: CASSPGTGGSGELFF.

The chain combines TRBV11-2 with TRBJ1-1, with D unresolved. Germline V gene lookup returns CDR1 SGHAT and CDR2 FQNNGV. CDR3 length equals 14 residues. Trimming shortened V by 6 bases and J by 5 bases, and 16 bases separated the two germline ends. The CDR3: CASRKERRVTEAFF. Here the CDR3 DNA reads TGTGCCAGCAGAAAGGAAAGGCGGGTGACTGAAGCTTTCTTT. The whole variable domain, filled in from reference TRBV11-2 and TRBJ1-1, reads EAGVAQSPRYKIIEKRQSVAFWCNPISGHATLYWYQQILGQGPKLLIQFQNNGVVDDSQLPKDRFSAERLKGVDSTLKIQPAKLEDSAVYLCASRKERRVTEAFFGQGTRLTVV.

The rearrangement joins TRBV5-1 to TRBJ1-1; 8 nucleotides align to TRBD1. This CDR3 comprises 18 residues. V gave up 0 bases and J gave up 0 bases; unmatched junction bases: 10. Germline assignment: CDR1 SGHRS and CDR2 YFSETQ. The CDR3 loop reads CASSLEPQGAGLNTEAFF. For the CDR3, the DNA is TGCGCCAGCAGCTTGGAGCCGCAGGGGGCGGGTCTGAACACTGAAGCTTTCTTT. Filled out from reference TRBV5-1 and TRBJ1-1, the complete variable domain reads KAGVTQTPRYLIKTRGQQVTLSCSPISGHRSVSWYQQTPGQGLQFLFEYFSETQRNKGNFPGRFSGRQFSNSRSEMNVSTLELGDSALYLCASSLEPQGAGLNTEAFFGQGTRLTVV.

This clone appeared a few times. One end of the junction varies from germline; a read error may be responsible. The V call is TRBV7-7, the J call TRBJ2-2; TRBD2 matches at 12 bases. Germline lookup yields CDR1 SSHAT and CDR2 FNYEAQ (reference sequence). The CDR3 consists of 17 residues. This CDR3 reads CASSLASGGAYTGELFF. The CDR3 coding sequence is TGTGCTAGCAGCTTAGCTAGCGGGGGGGCGTACACCGGGGAGCTGTTTTTT.

The chain combines TRBV9 with TRBJ2-7; a weak D match, TRBD1 (6 bases). The length of the CDR3 is 15 residues. Germline loops: CDR1 SGDLS, CDR2 YYNGEE. V lost 0 bases, J lost 3 bases, and 13 bases lay in between. The CDR3 nucleotides read TGTGCCAGCAGCGTAGCGGCAGGGGTTAGCTACGAGCAGTACTTC. Translation gives CASSVAAGVSYEQYF.

The chain employs TRBV9 and TRBJ2-5; 9 nucleotides line up with TRBD2. V was pared by 0 bases and J by 5 bases, with 8 bases of the junction left unmatched. The germline V gene encodes CDR1 SGDLS and CDR2 YYNGEE. CDR3 length equals 16 residues. This CDR3 is CASSVETAGGPETQYF. The CDR3 DNA reads as TGTGCCAGCAGCGTAGAAACGGCGGGGGGGCCGGAGACCCAGTACTTC.

This chain connects TRBV7-2 to TRBJ1-2, with D unclear. With 5 bases removed from V and 2 bases from J, the gap between germline ends came to 15 bases. The germline V gene has CDR1 SGHTA and CDR2 FQGNSA. The CDR3 loop spans 15 amino acids. The CDR3 here is CASSPSLRRNYGYTF. DNA of the CDR3: TGTGCCAGCAGCCCCAGCCTGAGGAGGAACTATGGCTACACCTTC.

V usage is TRBV7-8 and J usage is TRBJ2-5; 11 bases align to TRBD2. Germline lookup yields CDR1 SGHVS and CDR2 FQNEAQ. With 5 bases clipped from V and 4 bases from J, the junction kept 9 bases outside the gene matches. The length of the CDR3 is 16 residues. CDR3 nucleotides: TGTGCCAGCAGCCCAGCGGGGCTAGCGGGGGGAGAGACCCAGTACTTC. It is translated as CASSPAGLAGGETQYF.

The chain combines TRBV7-6 with TRBJ2-1; the match to TRBD2 covers 8 bases. J lost 0 bases, V lost 5 bases, and 12 bases had no gene match. Germline CDR1 reads SGHVS; CDR2 reads FNYEAQ. This CDR3 region has 18 residues. In DNA form, the CDR3 reads TGTGCCAGCAGCCCTGGGGGTAGTAGCGGGGCCTCCTACAATGAGCAGTTCTTC. It encodes CASSPGGSSGASYNEQFF.

This rearrangement joins TRBV9 to TRBJ1-3, with a possible D match to TRBD1 (5 bases). The CDR3 consists of 14 residues. Trimming left V 0 bases short and J 4 bases short, with 8 bases between. Germline values: CDR1 SGDLS, CDR2 YYNGEE. CDR3 protein: CASSVGGVGNTIYF. The CDR3 coding sequence is TGTGCCAGCAGCGTAGGGGGCGTAGGAAACACCATATATTTT.

This clone was found once. The V call is TRBV19, the J call TRBJ1-6; maybe TRBD1 (6 bases). The CDR3 loop spans 15 amino acids. V lost 6 bases and J lost 7, with 16 bases in between. CDR1 and CDR2 (germline): LNHDA, SQIVND (reference sequence). This CDR3 reads CASRPPGAMNSPLHF. Here the CDR3 DNA reads TGTGCCAGTAGACCCCCAGGGGCGATGAATTCACCCCTCCACTTT. Based on the CDR3 plus reference TRBV19 and TRBJ1-6, the full variable domain is DGGITQSPKYLFRKEGQNVTLSCEQNLNHDAMYWYRQDPGQGLRLIYYSQIVNDFQKGDIAEGYSVSREKKESFPLTVTSAQKNPTAFYLCASRPPGAMNSPLHFGNGTRLTVT.

V and J are TRBV19 and TRBJ1-4; 7 bases are shared with TRBD1. The CDR3 sequence is 15 residues long. V dropped 5 bases and J dropped 5; count of bases not matched to a gene: 8. Per the germline V gene, CDR1 is LNHDA and CDR2 is SQIVND (reference sequence). CDR3 DNA: TGTGCCAGTAGTCTCGGACAGGCTTGGAATGAAAAACTGTTTTTT. This gives the protein CASSLGQAWNEKLFF.